These 31 T cell receptor beta chains originate from one sample sequenced in a study of Ad26.COV2.S vaccination and SARS-CoV-2 variants. Treatment: about 20 received Ad26.COV2.S at low or high dose, single or two shots; 5 received placebo; per-sample allocation not given. Vaccine and placebo recipients were sampled on day 63 after the first injection. Repertoires were generated with immunoSEQ multiplex PCR, while TCRdb's copy carries only in-frame clones and drops some. This table has approximately 300,000 clones, about 82% appearing once. The sample here was peripheral blood, taken in a trial of Ad26.COV2.S vaccine versus placebo. The receptors here all came from a person between 18 and 59 years old who received the Ad26.COV2.S COVID-19 vaccine or a placebo.

The chain couples TRBV18 to TRBJ1-1; TRBD1 is a possible D gene (5 bases). The CDR3 is 11 amino acids. From germline, CDR1 is KGHSH and CDR2 LQKENI. Trimming removed 6 bases from V and 6 bases from J, with 8 bases in between. CDR3 DNA: TGTGCCAGCTCCGCGGGGGCTGAAGCTTTCTTT. Translation: CASSAGAEAFF.

V and J are TRBV10-3 and TRBJ1-1, with TRBD1 matching over 9 bases. The CDR3 is made up of 15 amino acids. CDR1 is ENHRY and CDR2 is SYGVKD in the germline V gene. V shed 3 bases, J shed 6 bases, and the junction held 8 bases outside the gene matches. The CDR3: CAISDRGQGHPEAFF. The CDR3 coding sequence is TGTGCCATCAGTGATAGGGGACAGGGACATCCTGAAGCTTTCTTT.

In DNA form, the CDR3 reads TGCGCCAGCAGTGAGTCGAGATCCTCGGGAAACACCATATATTTT. This codes for CASSESRSSGNTIYF. The rearrangement uses TRBV10-2 and TRBJ1-3, with D hard to call. V was pared by 0 bases and J by 4 bases, with 10 bases between. The CDR3 has 15 residues. Germline CDR1 reads WSHSY; CDR2 reads SAAADI.

This clone was counted ten times or more. The chain carries TRBV27 and TRBJ1-6; 8 nucleotides align to TRBD1. The V segment lost 0 bases and the J segment 9 bases; nucleotides outside the gene matches: 13. Germline CDR1 and CDR2: MNHEY and SMNVEV (reference sequence). The CDR3 loop spans 18 amino acids. The CDR3 loop is CASSLSRQGIGRGSPLHF. CDR3 bases: TGTGCCAGCAGTTTATCAAGACAGGGGATAGGTCGGGGTTCACCCCTCCACTTT.

This chain connects TRBV2 to TRBJ2-5; the D gene is possibly TRBD1 (5 bases). CDR1 is SNHLY, CDR2 FYNNEI, per germline. V was cut by 6 bases and J by 2 bases, with 10 bases left in between. The CDR3 totals 13 residues. CDR3 in DNA: TGTGCCAGCAGGAAGGGGCGTCAAGAGACCCAGTACTTC. As protein: CASRKGRQETQYF. The variable domain in full, completed from reference TRBV2 and TRBJ2-5, reads EPEVTQTPSHQVTQMGQEVILRCVPISNHLYFYWYRQILGQKVEFLVSFYNNEISEKSEIFDDQFSVERPDGSNFTLKIRSTKLEDSAMYFCASRKGRQETQYFGPGTRLLVL.

The gene calls are TRBV25-1 and TRBJ2-5; 8 bases map to TRBD2. Germline-derived CDR1 and CDR2 are MGHDK and SYGVNS. V gave up 8 bases and J gave up 5 bases; unmatched junction bases: 13. This CDR3 spans 15 amino acids. CDR3 loop: CASSRSGGGSETQYF. The CDR3 DNA reads as TGTGCCAGCTCAAGGTCGGGGGGGGGATCGGAGACCCAGTACTTC.

The gene calls are TRBV7-9 and TRBJ1-1; 9 nucleotides agree with TRBD1. The germline CDR1 and CDR2 sequences are SEHNR and FQNEAQ (reference sequence). The CDR3 is 18 amino acids. The J segment lost 6 bases and the V segment lost 4 bases, leaving 18 bases of the junction unmatched. The CDR3 DNA reads as TGTGCCAGCAGCTCGAGGGGGACAGGGCGGACCCAAGAGCCTGAAGCTTTCTTT. It codes for CASSSRGTGRTQEPEAFF.

With regard to this clone: The same CDR3 can be traced to other DNA sequences in this sample. The chain links TRBV28 to TRBJ1-2, with a weak D call TRBD1 (6 bases). CDR1 is MDHEN, CDR2 SYDVKM, per germline. The V gene lost 6 bases and the J gene lost 8 bases, with 16 bases spanning the gap. This CDR3 contains 13 residues. The CDR3 here is CASSQGRGYGYTF. CDR3 in DNA: TGTGCCAGCAGCCAAGGCAGGGGATACGGCTACACCTTC.

The chain recombines TRBV10-3 with TRBJ2-1, with 8 bases aligning to TRBD1. Germline CDR1 ENHRY, CDR2 SYGVKD. Losses at the gene ends were 8 bases for V and 4 bases for J; bases not matched to a gene: 4. There are 13 residues in the CDR3. The CDR3 sequence is CAIRTGTYNEQFF. CDR3 nucleotide sequence: TGTGCCATCCGGACAGGGACATACAATGAGCAGTTCTTC.

The genes are TRBV5-4 and TRBJ2-5; 14 nucleotides line up with TRBD2. J lost 1 base, V lost 4 bases, and 6 bases had no gene match. This CDR3 is 17 amino acids long. Germline V CDR1 and CDR2: SGHNT, YYREEE (reference sequence). The CDR3 is CASSPRTSGGSQETQYF. The DNA of the CDR3 is TGTGCCAGCAGCCCCCGGACTAGCGGGGGGTCCCAAGAGACCCAGTACTTC.

The V call is TRBV6-6, the J call TRBJ1-6; D is ambiguous. In germline, CDR1 is MNHNY, CDR2 SVGAGI (reference sequence). The V gene lost 8 bases and the J gene lost 5 bases, with 16 bases spanning the gap. This CDR3 has 15 residues. CDR3 residues: CASWRTDSHNSPLHF. Here the CDR3 DNA reads TGTGCCAGCTGGCGTACTGACTCACATAATTCACCCCTCCACTTT.

This sequence joins TRBV29-1 and TRBJ1-3; D not resolved. This CDR3 has 13 residues. CDR1 and CDR2 from the germline V gene are SQVTM and ANQGSEA. V lost 6 bases, J lost 0 bases, and 9 bases lay in between. The chain's CDR3 is CSVGPASGNTIYF. CDR3 DNA: TGCAGCGTCGGGCCTGCCTCTGGAAACACCATATATTTT.

In regard to this clone: The same CDR3 also results from other DNA sequences found in this sample. The chain carries TRBV5-1 and TRBJ2-3; 8 nucleotides line up with TRBD2. V trimming: 0 bases; J trimming: 1 base; junction bases outside the gene matches: 4. Looked up from germline, CDR1 is SGHRS and CDR2 is YFSETQ. The CDR3 sequence is 16 residues long. DNA for the CDR3: TGCGCCAGCAGCTTGGCGCCAGCGGGAGGCACAGATACGCAGTATTTT. Its translation is CASSLAPAGGTDTQYF.

V and J are TRBV7-9 and TRBJ1-5; the D is unclear. This CDR3 has 13 residues. Germline CDR1 is SEHNR and CDR2 is FQNEAQ (reference sequence). The V end lost 6 bases, the J end lost 0 bases, and 6 bases lay between the germline ends. DNA of the CDR3: TGTGCCAGCAGTTCCAATAGCAATCAGCCCCAGCATTTT. Its protein product is CASSSNSNQPQHF.

The gene calls are TRBV10-1 and TRBJ1-1, with 9 bases aligning to TRBD1. CDR1 WNHNN and CDR2 SYGVQD come from the germline V gene (reference sequence). There are 15 residues in the CDR3. Trimming at V came to 6 bases and at J to 5 bases, leaving 10 bases not matched to a gene. CDR3 DNA: TGCGCCAGCAGCGAGAAACAGGGGGCTCGGACTGAAGCTTTCTTT. This codes for CASSEKQGARTEAFF.

On this clone: Additional DNA sequences in this sample encode the identical CDR3. CDR3: CASSLEGNTEAFF. In nucleotides, the CDR3 is TGTGCCAGCAGCTTAGAGGGTAACACTGAAGCTTTCTTT. The chain is built from TRBV7-2 and TRBJ1-1; D not certain. V shed 1 base and J shed 2 bases, with 5 bases lying between them. This CDR3 has 13 residues. From germline, CDR1 is SGHTA and CDR2 FQGNSA.

The chain is built from TRBV6-5 and TRBJ2-2, with D perhaps TRBD2 (5 bases). V was trimmed by 8 bases and J by 8 bases, leaving 9 bases between them. The germline V gene has CDR1 MNHEY and CDR2 SVGAGI. This CDR3 is built from 11 residues. CDR3 sequence (DNA): TGTGCCAGCGGACCGGGGGGGGAGCTGTTTTTT. This translates into CASGPGGELFF.

The chain joins TRBV4-1 to TRBJ2-7; D gene unclear. Germline loops: CDR1 MGHRA, CDR2 YSYEKL. This CDR3 contains 14 residues. Trimming pared 4 bases from V and 2 bases from J, leaving 12 bases between. CDR3 in amino acids: CASSLGPVTYEQYF. As DNA, the CDR3 is TGCGCCAGCAGCCTAGGACCGGTCACCTACGAGCAGTACTTC.

This chain joins TRBV11-3 and TRBJ2-7; 7 bases map to TRBD1. Germline CDR1 is SGHNT and CDR2 is YENEEA. Trimming took 6 bases from V and 3 from J; bases not matched to a gene: 11. The CDR3 is made up of 15 amino acids. The CDR3 bases are TGTGCCAGCAGTCTCTCCCGGACAGGAGTCTACGAGCAGTACTTC. Translating it yields CASSLSRTGVYEQYF.

Turning to this clone: Other DNA sequences in the sample encode the same CDR3. V usage is TRBV19 and J usage is TRBJ2-7, with D possibly TRBD1 on 5 matching bases. CDR3 length: 13 amino acids. Germline V gives CDR1 LNHDA, CDR2 SQIVND (reference sequence). V lost 1 base and J lost 3, with 7 bases in between. The CDR3 DNA follows: TGTGCCAGTAGTATAGGCGACAGCTACGAGCAGTACTTC. The encoded protein is CASSIGDSYEQYF.

The gene calls are TRBV28 and TRBJ1-2, with D perhaps TRBD1 (6 bases). There are 13 residues in the CDR3. V lost 3 bases, J lost 5 bases, and 10 bases lay in between. Germline CDR1 and CDR2: MDHEN and SYDVKM. As DNA, the CDR3 is TGTGCCAGCAGTTTGACAGGACCATATGGCTACACCTTC. It specifies CASSLTGPYGYTF.

This clone was counted once. The chain combines TRBV6-6 with TRBJ1-3; D is undetermined. CDR1 is MNHNY and CDR2 is SVGAGI in the germline V gene (reference sequence). CDR3 length: 12 amino acids. Trimming stripped 7 bases from V and 0 bases from J, with 4 bases between. The CDR3 protein is CASMGSGNTIYF. CDR3 bases: TGTGCCAGCATGGGCTCTGGAAACACCATATATTTT.

This clone occurred a few times. The chain couples TRBV9 to TRBJ2-1; 9 bases are a match to TRBD1. Germline trimming cut 1 base from V and 5 bases from J; bases unmatched to any gene: 22. The CDR3 covers 21 residues. Germline CDR1 is SGDLS and CDR2 is YYNGEE. CDR3 nucleotides: TGTGCCAGCAGCGTATACCCAGAAGTAGCCAAGGGACAGGGAATAAACAATGAGCAGTTCTTC. This sequence encodes CASSVYPEVAKGQGINNEQFF.

CDR3 protein: CSASQFPPARRDTEAFF. CDR3 in DNA: TGCAGTGCCAGTCAATTTCCCCCCGCGAGGAGGGACACTGAAGCTTTCTTT. The chain has TRBV20-1 and TRBJ1-1; D is unclear. V shed 6 bases and J shed 3 bases, with 26 bases lying between them. The CDR3 extends over 17 amino acids. Germline V gene data show CDR1 as DFQATT and CDR2 as SNEGSKA (reference sequence).

The rearrangement uses TRBV2 and TRBJ1-6, with D possibly matching TRBD1 (5 bases). Germline CDR1 and CDR2: SNHLY and FYNNEI. V was shortened by 4 bases and J by 13 bases, with 14 bases between the two germline ends. The CDR3 length is 13 residues. CDR3 in amino acids: CASSGQQVLPLHF. DNA for the CDR3: TGTGCCAGCAGTGGACAACAGGTTCTCCCCCTCCACTTT.

The chain has TRBV5-5 and TRBJ2-1; 13 bases map to TRBD2. Per germline, CDR1 SGHKS and CDR2 YYEKEE (reference sequence). The CDR3 runs 18 residues. The junction had 9 bases not matched to a gene; V was cut back by 2 bases and J by 4 bases. CDR3 nucleotide sequence: TGTGCCAGCAGCTTAGGACTAGCGGGGGCACATAATTACAATGAGCAGTTCTTC. Protein: CASSLGLAGAHNYNEQFF.

This clone was counted between two and nine times. DNA for the CDR3: TGTGCCAGCAGCTTAGGATGGGAGAACACCGGGGAGCTGTTTTTT. This translates into CASSLGWENTGELFF. The V and J genes are TRBV7-9 and TRBJ2-2, with D unclear. CDR1 is SEHNR and CDR2 is FQNEAQ in the germline V gene (reference sequence). The CDR3 runs to 15 residues. Trimming left V 1 base short and J 1 base short, with 7 bases between. The complete variable domain, with remaining parts taken from reference TRBV7-9 and TRBJ2-2, reads DTGVSQNPRHKITKRGQNVTFRCDPISEHNRLYWYRQTLGQGPEFLTYFQNEAQLEKSRLLSDRFSAERPKGSFSTLEIQRTEQGDSAMYLCASSLGWENTGELFFGEGSRLTVL.

This chain joins TRBV18 and TRBJ2-5; weak D call: TRBD2 (5 bases). CDR1 is KGHSH, CDR2 LQKENI, per germline. The CDR3 spans 15 residues. The V and J ends lost 2 bases and 5 bases respectively, with 15 bases between them. DNA for the CDR3: TGTGCCAGCTCACCAAGAACTAGGATCAGGGAGACCCAGTACTTC. Residues: CASSPRTRIRETQYF.

The chain has TRBV7-9 and TRBJ1-2; 7 bases fit TRBD1. The germline V gene has CDR1 SEHNR and CDR2 FQNEAQ (reference sequence). V was pared by 5 bases and J by 6 bases, with 9 bases of the junction left unmatched. This CDR3 region has 14 residues. CDR3 residues: CASSAHQGEHGYTF. Here the CDR3 DNA reads TGTGCCAGCAGCGCACACCAGGGGGAACATGGCTACACCTTC.

J is TRBJ1-2 and V is TRBV7-2; D call uncertain. The CDR3 extends over 14 amino acids. Looked up from germline, CDR1 is SGHTA and CDR2 is FQGNSA. V was cut by 1 base and J by 8 bases, with 14 bases left in between. The CDR3 is CASSLVEGAGGYTF. The CDR3 DNA reads as TGTGCCAGCAGCTTAGTGGAGGGAGCGGGCGGCTACACCTTC. The complete variable domain, with remaining parts taken from reference TRBV7-2 and TRBJ1-2, reads GAGVSQSPSNKVTEKGKDVELRCDPISGHTALYWYRQSLGQGLEFLIYFQGNSAPDKSGLPSDRFSAERTGGSVSTLTIQRTQQEDSAVYLCASSLVEGAGGYTFGSGTRLTVV.

This chain links TRBV7-6 with TRBJ1-3; the D gene is possibly TRBD1 (5 bases). Per the germline V gene, CDR1 is SGHVS and CDR2 is FNYEAQ. The germline V and J ends were trimmed by 6 bases and 0 bases, with 21 bases remaining between them. The CDR3 is 18 amino acids. Here the CDR3 reads CASSPRGQGVPSGNTIYF. The DNA for the CDR3 is TGTGCCAGCAGTCCCCGCGGGCAGGGAGTACCCTCTGGAAACACCATATATTTT.